Listed here are 23 T cell receptor beta chains from one sample, sequenced in a study of regulatory T cells in long-lasting Graves disease. The authors built TCR beta libraries using iRepertoire HTBI primers and Arm-PCR of CDR3 regions. TCRdb processed the multiplex PCR reads anew with MiXCR; each CDR3 protein has one entry. The data show just over 600,000 distinct CDR3 sequences, roughly 15% seen once. Described time point: newly diagnosed GD, antithyroid drugs for less than 3 months. Scientists built the TCR library using RNA that was extracted from PBMCs. The sample was also reused in another study, on T cells in Graves' hyperthyroidism and ophthalmopathy.

The sample consisted of peripheral blood mononuclear cells (PBMCs), taken at new diagnosis, from a patient treated with antithyroid drugs. These receptors were taken from a woman aged 25-40 years with Graves disease.

This clonotype occurred many times. The chain combines TRBV11-2 with TRBJ2-7, with D possibly being TRBD2 (5 bases). The CDR3 contains 17 residues. V was clipped by 5 bases and J by 4 bases, with 24 bases between them. Germline CDR1 SGHAT, CDR2 FQNNGV. In nucleotides, the CDR3 is TGTGCCAGCAGCCGCGCAGTAGCGCCCCCGACGAGGTACGAGCAGTACTTC. Residues: CASSRAVAPPTRYEQYF.

This clonotype has only a few counts. At one end the junction does not follow the germline gene, possibly because of a read error. The chain couples TRBV11-2 to TRBJ2-1; D might be TRBD2 (5 bases). Germline loops: CDR1 SGHAT, CDR2 FQNNGV. CDR3 length equals 18 residues. The CDR3 DNA follows: TGTGCCAGCAGCTTACGCACAGCGGCCACCAGCTCCTACAATGAGCAGTTCTTT. This sequence encodes CASSLRTAATSSYNEQFF.

This clonotype has a count of ten or more. V is TRBV6-1 and J is TRBJ1-5; D not resolved. The CDR3 runs to 12 residues. Deletions cut 7 bases from V and 6 bases from J, with 10 bases between. Per the germline V gene, CDR1 is MNHNS and CDR2 is SASEGT. The CDR3 is CASTDRLQPQHF. The CDR3, as DNA: TGTGCCAGCACCGACCGGCTTCAGCCCCAGCATTTT.

There are many counts of this clonotype. This chain connects TRBV11-2 to TRBJ2-6; D gene ambiguous. CDR1 SGHAT and CDR2 FQNNGV come from the germline V gene. Trimming left V 3 bases short and J 4 bases short, with 10 bases between. The CDR3 is made up of 15 amino acids. The DNA of the CDR3 is TGTGCCAGCAGCTTCTACGGGTCAGGGGCCAACGTCCTGACTTTC. Translating it yields CASSFYGSGANVLTF.

In its sample, this clonotype was seen many times. V is TRBV10-3 and J is TRBJ2-1; weak D call: TRBD1 (6 bases). V lost 11 bases to trimming and J lost 4 bases, with 18 bases between them. Germline V gene lookup returns CDR1 ENHRY and CDR2 SYGVKD. CDR3 length equals 14 residues. For the CDR3, the DNA is TGTGCCGCTAACCAGGGGTCCCAATACAATGAGCAGTTCTTC. It translates to CAANQGSQYNEQFF.

At least ten counts were recorded for this clonotype. This chain links TRBV29-1 with TRBJ1-1, with a weak D call TRBD1 (5 bases). V was trimmed by 3 bases and J by 6 bases, leaving 11 bases between them. Germline V gene sequence: CDR1 SQVTM, CDR2 ANQGSEA. This CDR3 comprises 12 residues. The CDR3 DNA reads TGCAGCGTTGACAGGGAAGTAGCTGAAGCTTTCTTT. It is translated as CSVDREVAEAFF.

The sample holds a few counts of this clonotype. The J gene is TRBJ1-2, the V gene TRBV6-5, with unresolved D. The germline V gene encodes CDR1 MNHEY and CDR2 SVGAGI. CDR3 size: 15 residues. V was cut by 0 bases and J by 7 bases, with 15 bases left in between. CDR3: CASSYSSVNPFGYTF. The DNA for the CDR3 is TGTGCCAGCAGTTACTCTTCAGTGAACCCTTTTGGCTACACCTTC.

CDR3 amino acids: CSAPGPILGEQYF. CDR3 nucleotides: TGCAGTGCTCCAGGGCCTATACTCGGGGAGCAGTACTTC. The rearrangement links TRBV20-1 to TRBJ2-7, with D tentatively TRBD1 (5 bases). The CDR3 runs to 13 residues. Trimming shortened V by 5 bases and J by 7 bases, and 18 bases separated the two germline ends. The germline gives CDR1 DFQATT, CDR2 SNEGSKA (reference sequence).

This clonotype was observed a single time. This likely comes from a read error, as the CDR3 has no conserved phenylalanine or tryptophan at its end. J is TRBJ1-2 and V is TRBV19; D is undetermined. The CDR3 runs 12 residues. V was trimmed by 0 bases and J by 4 bases, leaving 3 bases between them. Germline assignment: CDR1 LNHDA and CDR2 SQIVND (reference sequence). CDR3 nucleotide sequence: TGTGCCAGTAGTATAGATCGCTATGGCTACACCCTC. Translation gives CASSIDRYGYTL.

J is TRBJ1-5 and V is TRBV20-1; D remains ambiguous. The V gene's germline CDR1 is DFQATT and CDR2 SNEGSKA (reference sequence). V was shortened by 4 bases and J by 6 bases, with 13 bases between the two germline ends. CDR3 length: 13 residues. The DNA of the CDR3 is TGCAGTGCTACCCGGGTCCCGGGTCAGCCCCAGCATTTT. This sequence encodes CSATRVPGQPQHF.

The gene calls are TRBV28 and TRBJ2-1; unclear D gene. V gave up 5 bases and J gave up 0 bases, with 11 bases separating them. Per the germline V gene, CDR1 is MDHEN and CDR2 is SYDVKM. The CDR3 totals 15 residues. The CDR3 bases are TGTGCCAGCAGTCCCCGACCGGCCTCCTACAATGAGCAGTTCTTC. It specifies CASSPRPASYNEQFF.

V and J are TRBV5-1 and TRBJ1-1; D gene uncertain. This CDR3 region has 14 residues. Germline V gene lookup returns CDR1 SGHRS and CDR2 YFSETQ. V lost 5 bases and J lost 1, with 12 bases in between. CDR3 residues: CASRAANQNTEAFF. For the CDR3, the DNA is TGCGCCAGCAGGGCAGCCAACCAGAACACTGAAGCTTTCTTT.

The chain recombines TRBV7-3 with TRBJ2-2; TRBD2 might be the D (5 bases). CDR3 length equals 15 residues. V was pared by 2 bases and J by 6 bases, with 13 bases between. CDR1 and CDR2 from the germline V gene are SGHTA and FQGTGA. The CDR3 DNA follows: TGTGCCAGCAGCTTACCTAGCCTCTCTTCCGGGGAGCTGTTTTTT. It translates to CASSLPSLSSGELFF.

The gene calls are TRBV5-5 and TRBJ1-1, with D maybe TRBD1 (6 bases). Between the trimmed V and J ends, which lost 1 base and 1 base, there was a span of 14 bases. CDR1 is SGHKS, CDR2 YYEKEE, per germline (reference sequence). CDR3 length: 16 residues. For the CDR3, the DNA is TGTGCCAGCAGCTTGACACCGGGACATCGGAACACTGAAGCTTTCTTT. Protein product: CASSLTPGHRNTEAFF.

This clonotype was counted at least ten times. This chain links TRBV20-1 with TRBJ1-1; D perhaps matches TRBD1 (6 bases). This CDR3 has 13 residues. Germline CDR1 and CDR2: DFQATT and SNEGSKA (reference sequence). V was pared by 2 bases and J by 3 bases, with 10 bases between. The CDR3 coding sequence is TGCAGTGCTAGAACACAGGGAGACACTGAAGCTTTCTTT. It encodes CSARTQGDTEAFF.

V is TRBV10-3 and J is TRBJ2-1; TRBD2 matches 9 bases. The CDR3 runs 14 residues. Germline values: CDR1 ENHRY, CDR2 SYGVKD. V was pared by 6 bases and J by 5 bases, with 5 bases of the junction left unmatched. The CDR3 here is CAIRATSGHNEQFF. DNA for the CDR3: TGTGCCATCAGGGCGACTAGCGGTCACAATGAGCAGTTCTTC.

This clonotype was recorded at least ten times. The chain carries TRBV28 and TRBJ1-5; D might be TRBD1 (6 bases). V was pared by 6 bases and J by 4 bases, with 13 bases between. Germline loops: CDR1 MDHEN, CDR2 SYDVKM. This CDR3 region has 14 residues. In DNA form, the CDR3 reads TGTGCCAGCAGCCCCCGGACAGAGAATCAGCCCCAGCATTTT. It is translated as CASSPRTENQPQHF.

This clonotype was recorded a few times. The rearrangement joins TRBV2 to TRBJ2-5, with a possible D match to TRBD1 (6 bases). CDR3 size: 13 residues. From germline, CDR1 is SNHLY and CDR2 FYNNEI. Trimming removed 6 bases from V and 7 bases from J, with 15 bases in between. The CDR3 nucleotides read TGTGCCAGCAGAAGGGACCAAGGGGGGACCCAGTACTTC. Residues: CASRRDQGGTQYF.

This clonotype was recorded many times. The genes are TRBV2 and TRBJ2-5; 8 nucleotides match TRBD1. The CDR3 is made up of 15 amino acids. The trim removed 6 bases at V and 4 bases at J, leaving 10 bases unmatched. CDR1 and CDR2 from the germline V gene are SNHLY and FYNNEI. The CDR3 protein is CASRTPTGGGETQYF. CDR3 sequence (DNA): TGTGCCAGCAGGACACCCACAGGGGGTGGAGAGACCCAGTACTTC.

This clonotype was seen ten or more times. The V call is TRBV6-1, the J call TRBJ2-2; TRBD2 agrees at 10 bases. V trimming: 6 bases; J trimming: 4 bases; junction bases outside the gene matches: 5. The germline CDR1 and CDR2 sequences are MNHNS and SASEGT. CDR3 length equals 15 residues. In DNA form, the CDR3 reads TGTGCCAGCAGACCGAGCGGGAGGGCCACCGGGGAGCTGTTTTTT. Protein product: CASRPSGRATGELFF.

This clonotype was observed at least ten times. This sequence joins TRBV12-3 or TRBV12-4 and TRBJ2-3; D may be TRBD2 (5 bases). Trimming removed 7 bases at V and 2 bases at J, with 13 bases between. CDR3 length: 14 amino acids. The CDR3 DNA sequence: TGTGCCAGCACCTTCGGACTGCTCACAGATACGCAGTATTTT. Amino acids: CASTFGLLTDTQYF.

Ten or more counts support this clonotype. V and J are TRBV20-1 and TRBJ2-7, with D perhaps TRBD1 (6 bases). The CDR3 runs to 13 residues. Per the germline V gene, CDR1 is DFQATT and CDR2 is SNEGSKA (reference sequence). V lost 4 bases and J 4 bases, leaving 14 bases between the germline ends. CDR3 in amino acids: CSATDPRGYEQYF. In nucleotides, the CDR3 is TGCAGTGCTACCGACCCCAGGGGATACGAGCAGTACTTC.

V is TRBV3-1 and J is TRBJ1-5; D uncertain. The length of the CDR3 is 14 residues. Looked up from germline, CDR1 is LGHDT and CDR2 is YNNKEL (reference sequence). The V gene lost 1 base and the J gene lost 3 bases, with 7 bases spanning the gap. In DNA, the CDR3 is TGTGCCAGCAGCCAAGGACGGATCAATCAGCCCCAGCATTTT. It is translated as CASSQGRINQPQHF.